This T cell receptor (beta chain) emerged from a study of OX40 agonist ivuxolimab in advanced cancers. With respect to the entire study: Ivuxolimab, which targeted the costimulatory receptor OX40 (CD134), was an agonistic, fully human IgG2 monoclonal antibody. Partial responses occurred in three dose-escalation patients, of whom one had hepatocellular carcinoma and two had cutaneous melanoma. Patients were allowed to have had prior anti-PD-1, anti-PD-L1 or anti-CTLA-4 therapy, and 30% to 50% of the dose-escalation patients had previously received checkpoint inhibitors. The point of sequencing TCRbeta in the periphery was to test whether ivuxolimab changed TCR sequence diversity and drove clonal T-cell expansion. Of the roughly 54 dose-escalation patients, hepatocellular carcinoma was present in 19, melanoma in around 15, renal cell carcinoma in 9 and head and neck cancer in 9. In the dose-escalation cohort, 82.7% of patients were male, and the mean age was around 60 years, with a range of 23 to 79. The paper reports the monotherapy dose-escalation portion (N of about 50 patients) of the phase I ivuxolimab trial. Intravenous ivuxolimab was administered to patients every 2 weeks at six dose levels: 0.01, 0.1, 0.3, 1.5, 3 and 10 mg/kg. Broader findings and caveats from the paper: On average, CD8+ T cells showed more expanded clones than CD4+ T cells after ivuxolimab. Partial responders in the 0.1-3.0 mg/kg groups had among the lowest normalized peripheral clonal expansion, especially among CD8+ T cells. Low levels of normalized T-cell clonal expansion were also shown by some nonresponding patients. The antigen specificity of the clonally expanded peripheral T cells was not determined. Clonal expansion of both CD4+ and CD8+ blood T cells was observed from baseline to week 6 at doses 0.1 to 3.0 mg/kg.

Genomic DNA was extracted from sorted cells for sequencing of the TCRbeta CDR3 region. TCRbeta CDR3 regions were sequenced using the immunoSEQ Assay. This is the immuneACCESS table as TCRdb keeps it, with only in-frame sequences that have V and J called. A part of the clones is gone; compared with another copy, unresolved V genes explain less than half, and the rest is unexplained. Recorded for this sample are about 81,000 clones; 84% of them occurred a single time. Of the sample, 6.6% falls within the top ten clones. Via the germline V gene, CDR1 is MDHEN and CDR2 SYDVKM. Including cysteine and phenylalanine, the CDR3 has 13 amino acids. The DNA shown is the 39-base CDR3, in frame from base 1. The V end loses 9 bases and the J end loses 8 bases, and a stretch of 16 bases separates them. Regarding this clone: The antigen this receptor binds is unknown. No base-level quality is on record; no much larger clone is a single base apart.

Patients with a history of autoimmune disease or receiving systemic immunosuppression were excluded from the trial. Peripheral blood for TCR sequencing was drawn from every dose cohort at baseline, at cycle 4 day 1 and at cycle 7 day 1. The samples were drawn from a first-in-human, open-label, multicenter phase I dose-escalation trial of ivuxolimab. The trial enrolled adults with locally advanced or metastatic head and neck squamous cell, hepatocellular, melanoma or renal cell carcinoma. Before TCR sequencing, CD4+ T cells and CD8+ T cells were sorted from peripheral blood as separate populations. This specimen was CD4+ or CD8+ T cells sorted from blood, taken in a trial of the OX40 agonist ivuxolimab. The receptor comes from an adult with an advanced solid tumor such as melanoma, head and neck, liver or kidney cancer. The chain uses TRBV28 and TRBJ1-4, and the D gene may be TRBD1, 6 bases matching. The bases read TGTGCCAGTTTTACAGGGCTAGAAGAAAAACTGTTTTTT. This encodes CASFTGLEEKLFF.